This T cell receptor beta chain derives from a study of T cell repertoires in cytomegalovirus infection. The CDR3 runs 12 residues. CDR1 is SGHTA, CDR2 FQGNSA, per germline. V was trimmed by 4 bases and J by 2 bases, leaving 5 bases between them. TCRdb re-derived calls from the reads in MiXCR, one entry per CDR3 protein. The sample yields about 180,000 distinct CDR3 sequences, roughly 14% seen once. With respect to this clonotype: The antigen remains unidentified.

Findings of the study overall: CMV carriers having the relevant HLA were flagged by cumulative public TCR beta family frequency. Within the response measured ex vivo, HLA-C-restricted CMV-specific TCR beta clonotypes were dominant.

This TCR came from a human donor in good health (CMV status not recorded). Some clones in this sample may be carry-over from other donors' samples. Sequenced: PBMCs. The chain links TRBV7-2 to TRBJ2-5; D not certain. In DNA form, the CDR3 reads TGTGCCAGCAGCTCGATACAAGAGACCCAGTACTTC. This encodes CASSSIQETQYF.